A selection of T cell receptor beta chains follows, all from one sample in a study of a mutant IDH1 vaccine in newly diagnosed glioma. For these TCRs, the target antigens are not known. Only in-frame clones appear in the TCRdb table, and some are missing; sequencing was by immunoSEQ multiplex PCR. The repertoire holds tens of thousands of clones, around 77% seen once, with around 8.2% in the top ten. The input for sequencing was PBMCs, taken from a glioma patient whose treatment included an IDH1 peptide vaccine. These receptors came from a young woman with glioma. Each CDR3 is given with its conserved first and last residue. The D gene is left open where the match is weak. Not every row has a clone size; where given, it reads once, few, many or a size class.

J: TRBJ2-5; D: NA; size: NA; V: TRBV5-1; DNA: TGCGCCAGCGCCCCCGCGGGGGCAGAGACCCAGTACTTC; CDR3: CASAPAGAETQYF
J: TRBJ2-4; D: NA; size: NA; V: TRBV4-1; DNA: TGCGCCAGCAGCCAAGAATTTCAACGGACCAAAAACATTCAGTACTTC; CDR3: CASSQEFQRTKNIQYF
J: TRBJ1-1; D: NA; size: NA; V: TRBV7-9; DNA: TGTGCCAGCAGCTATGGAGGGGGGTTGGACACTGAAGCTTTCTTT; CDR3: CASSYGGGLDTEAFF
J: TRBJ1-4; D: NA; size: NA; V: TRBV5-5; DNA: TGTGCCAGCAGCTTGCGGTGGTCTCCAACTAATGAAAAACTGTTTTTT; CDR3: CASSLRWSPTNEKLFF
J: TRBJ1-1; D: NA; size: medium-sized; V: TRBV7-9; DNA: TGTGCCAGCAGCTTATTGGGTTACATGAACACTGAAGCTTTCTTT; CDR3: CASSLLGYMNTEAFF
J: TRBJ2-3; D: TRBD2; size: NA; V: TRBV14; DNA: TGTGCCAGCAGCCAAGATCGGTTCTCGGGGGGGATTGATACGCAGTATTTT; CDR3: CASSQDRFSGGIDTQYF
J: TRBJ2-3; D: NA; size: NA; V: TRBV4-2; DNA: TGTGCCAGCAGCCAAGTTCGCGGGACAAGCACAGATACGCAGTATTTT; CDR3: CASSQVRGTSTDTQYF
J: TRBJ2-7; D: NA; size: NA; V: TRBV5-6; DNA: TGTGCCAGCAGCTTACGGGGCGACGAGCAGTACTTC; CDR3: CASSLRGDEQYF
J: TRBJ1-5; D: NA; size: NA; V: TRBV10-3; DNA: TGTGCCATCAGTGAGAACAGGGACGATCAGCCCCAGCATTTT; CDR3: CAISENRDDQPQHF
J: TRBJ1-3; D: NA; size: NA; V: TRBV7-3; DNA: TGTGCCAGCAGCTCCACCGACAGCCCTGGAAACACCATATATTTT; CDR3: CASSSTDSPGNTIYF
J: TRBJ2-1; D: NA; size: NA; V: TRBV4-3; DNA: TGCGCCAGCAGCCAAGGCAGGCGAGCATACAATGAGCAGTTCTTC; CDR3: CASSQGRRAYNEQFF